The entry below gives a single TCR beta chain sequence along with its context. Its antigen remains undetermined. The input lacks base qualities; no much larger clone sits a single base away. TCRbeta CDR3 regions were immunosequenced from extracted DNA using the immunoSEQ Assay at Adaptive Biotechnologies. As for the original processing: To quantify the absolute abundance of each unique TCRbeta CDR3, sequences were collapsed and filtered. Clonality was calculated as 1 minus Pielou's evenness, with only productive in-frame rearrangements included in the computation. For regional overlap, the top 100 nucleotide rearrangements were followed across paired samples, and the Morisita index was used to compare paired samples against unrelated samples. The immunoSEQ Rearrangement Details tool was used to assess convergence of nucleotide rearrangements onto identical amino acid sequences. The clones in this table, taken by TCRdb from immuneACCESS, are in-frame only. Not every clone is retained; where verified, under half of the shortfall comes from an unresolved V gene, and the cause of the rest is unknown. Clone size and the V and J calls come from that table; the DNA yielded D and trimming. The sample contains over 15,000 clones, over 60% of them found a single time. Over 4.5% of the sample belongs to the ten largest clones.

This specimen comes from a study of CXCR4 blockade with PD-1 therapy in pancreatic cancer (dated by TCRdb to between 2019 and 2020). With respect to the entire study: The study analyzed resected pancreatic ductal adenocarcinoma using both multiplex immunohistochemistry and TCRbeta immunosequencing, alongside ex vivo slice culture that tested PD-1 and CXCR4 blockade. To assess intratumoral heterogeneity, two geographically distinct regions from each of a handful of tumors were TCR-sequenced. What the authors observed across the whole study: Tumors showed clonal expansion, with mean productive clonality 0.14 versus 0.05 in healthy blood, but clonality did not correlate with survival. Because only TCRbeta chains were sequenced, true antigen-specificity overlap among convergent dominant clones remained unconfirmed while awaiting paired alpha-beta single-cell sequencing. A strong correlation was found between the frequency of an amino acid clone and the number of distinct nucleotide rearrangements encoding that clone, which suggests convergent selection driven by common tumor antigens.

V loses 5 bases, J loses 6 bases, and the germline ends lie 10 bases apart. The germline V gene supplies CDR1 MNHGY and CDR2 SAAAGT. The CDR3 goes from the cysteine to the phenylalanine over 13 residues. The sequence is cut down to CDR3 DNA, 39 bases in frame from base 1. The patients who supplied the archived tumor blocks had received no neoadjuvant therapy before resection. For the preserved-tissue arm, the study drew on about 32 surgical resection samples taken from 24 pancreatic ductal adenocarcinoma patients who had not been treated previously. DNA for the resection arm was extracted from ten 5-micron curls of FFPE tumor cut next to the multiplex immunohistochemistry slide.

The V gene is TRBV6-8 and the J gene is TRBJ2-2; the D region is possibly TRBD1 or TRBD2, each matching across 6 bases. The TCR sequence derives from a human donor with pancreatic ductal adenocarcinoma. The material sequenced was tumor tissue. CDR3 protein: CASSKGGSGELFF. The sequence in DNA is TGTGCCAGCAGTAAGGGGGGCTCCGGGGAGCTGTTTTTT.